Each of the 21 T cell receptor beta chains below was sequenced from the same sample in a study of blood T cell repertoires in COVID-19. Libraries were prepared by immunoSEQ multiplex PCR; TCRdb keeps only in-frame clonotypes and omits some of them. This table holds 300,000 to 500,000 clones, over 75% found once. The material sequenced was PBMCs or T cells enriched from blood (not recorded which). All receptors come from a woman in her 30s with acute COVID-19.

The V call is TRBV5-5, the J call TRBJ1-5; D is undetermined. The CDR3 has 16 residues. Trimming pared 3 bases from V and 1 base from J, leaving 14 bases between. From germline, CDR1 is SGHKS and CDR2 YYEKEE (reference sequence). The CDR3 bases are TGTGCCAGCAGCTCCAGCGGGGTGGGGAGCAATCAGCCCCAGCATTTT. Translation: CASSSSGVGSNQPQHF. The full variable domain, with the rest looked up from reference TRBV5-5 and TRBJ1-5, is DAGVTQSPTHLIKTRGQQVTLRCSPISGHKSVSWYQQVLGQGPQFIFQYYEKEERGRGNFPDRFSARQFPNYSSELNVNALLLGDSALYLCASSSSGVGSNQPQHFGDGTRLSIL.

The rearrangement links TRBV7-8 to TRBJ2-3; 8 nucleotides line up with TRBD1. This CDR3 contains 16 residues. CDR1 and CDR2 from the germline V gene are SGHVS and FQNEAQ. J lost 5 bases, V lost 5 bases, and 12 bases had no gene match. In DNA form, the CDR3 reads TGTGCCAGCAGCGGACAGGGACTGCCGCTGGGAGATACGCAGTATTTT. Translating gives CASSGQGLPLGDTQYF.

This clone was seen a handful of times. This chain links TRBV7-9 with TRBJ1-1; 7 nucleotides line up with TRBD1. This CDR3 region has 14 residues. CDR1 is SEHNR, CDR2 FQNEAQ, per germline (reference sequence). V lost 5 bases, J lost 6 bases, and 9 bases stayed unmatched. CDR3 residues: CASSPTGEEAEAFF. Here the CDR3 DNA reads TGTGCCAGCAGCCCCACAGGGGAAGAGGCTGAAGCTTTCTTT.

This chain links TRBV24-1 with TRBJ2-7; 8 bases fit TRBD2. Losses at the gene ends were 4 bases for V and 2 bases for J; bases not matched to a gene: 9. Looked up from germline, CDR1 is KGHDR and CDR2 is SFDVKD. The CDR3 has 16 amino acids. Here the CDR3 reads CATSDSRGGRTYEQYF. CDR3 nucleotide sequence: TGTGCCACCAGTGACTCACGCGGGGGGCGCACCTACGAGCAGTACTTC.

This chain connects TRBV4-3 to TRBJ1-4; 9 bases agree with TRBD1. CDR1 and CDR2 from the germline V gene are LGHNA and YSLEER. The V segment lost 3 bases and the J segment 8 bases; nucleotides outside the gene matches: 4. This CDR3 has 14 residues. The CDR3 sequence: CASSQAGQGEKLFF. Here the CDR3 DNA reads TGCGCCAGCAGCCAGGCGGGACAGGGAGAAAAACTGTTTTTT.

CDR3 loop: CSASTGTSNQPQHF. CDR3 DNA: TGCAGTGCCAGTACAGGGACTAGCAATCAGCCCCAGCATTTT. The rearrangement joins TRBV20-1 to TRBJ1-5, with a weak D call TRBD1 (6 bases). The CDR3 sequence is 14 residues long. The V and J ends lost 6 bases and 0 bases respectively, with 12 bases between them. Looked up from germline, CDR1 is DFQATT and CDR2 is SNEGSKA (reference sequence).

The chain combines TRBV18 with TRBJ2-3, with TRBD1 as a possible D gene (6 bases). The CDR3 has 16 amino acids. The V end was cut by 2 bases, the J end by 1 base, with 13 bases between. Germline loops: CDR1 KGHSH, CDR2 LQKENI. CDR3: CASSPKTGSGTDTQYF. In DNA form, the CDR3 reads TGTGCCAGCTCACCAAAGACAGGCTCGGGCACAGATACGCAGTATTTT.

The chain couples TRBV6-1 to TRBJ1-6, with TRBD1 matching 9 bases. The CDR3 is made up of 18 amino acids. Per germline, CDR1 MNHNS and CDR2 SASEGT. V gave up 2 bases and J gave up 6 bases; unmatched junction bases: 11. Here the CDR3 DNA reads TGTGCCAGCAGTGAACTCCCAACAGGGGGCATAGGTAATTCACCCCTCCACTTT. This gives the protein CASSELPTGGIGNSPLHF.

The rearrangement joins TRBV30 to TRBJ1-4; TRBD1 agrees at 8 bases. The V and J ends lost 0 bases and 7 bases, in that order; junction bases with no gene match: 7. Germline CDR1 GTSNPN, CDR2 SVGIG (reference sequence). The CDR3 totals 15 residues. CDR3 sequence reads: CAWSVPGGYREKLFF. In DNA, the CDR3 is TGTGCCTGGAGTGTACCAGGGGGCTATCGTGAAAAACTGTTTTTT.

The chain couples TRBV10-3 to TRBJ1-1; D perhaps matches TRBD1 (6 bases). Germline CDR1 ENHRY, CDR2 SYGVKD. The V and J ends lost 3 bases and 1 base respectively, with 18 bases between them. The CDR3 extends over 17 amino acids. The CDR3 reads CAISDPSGGAPNTEAFF. The CDR3 coding sequence is TGTGCCATCAGTGACCCGTCGGGGGGGGCGCCGAACACTGAAGCTTTCTTT.

Only a few counts were recorded for this clone. The chain links TRBV2 to TRBJ1-3, with D hard to call. The V end lost 1 base, the J end lost 8 bases, and 6 bases lay between the germline ends. Looked up from germline, CDR1 is SNHLY and CDR2 is FYNNEI. The CDR3 contains 12 residues. As DNA, the CDR3 is TGTGCCAGCAGTGAAGGTGTATACACCATATATTTT. Its protein product is CASSEGVYTIYF.

The CDR3 bases are TGTGCCAGCAGCTGGGACAGATCCTACGAGCAGTACTTC. It encodes CASSWDRSYEQYF. This rearrangement joins TRBV5-6 to TRBJ2-7; 7 positions match TRBD1. The CDR3 covers 13 residues. Germline loops: CDR1 SGHDT, CDR2 YYEEEE. Trimming cost V 3 bases and J 1 base; bases outside gene matches: 1.

The rearrangement joins TRBV15 to TRBJ2-2; TRBD1 agrees at 7 bases. This CDR3 region has 20 residues. V gave up 0 bases and J gave up 5 bases; unmatched junction bases: 18. Germline values: CDR1 LNHNV, CDR2 YYDKDF (reference sequence). The CDR3: CATSREENRGALRGTGELFF. In DNA form, the CDR3 reads TGTGCCACCAGCAGAGAGGAGAACAGGGGAGCGCTGAGAGGGACCGGGGAGCTGTTTTTT.

Comment on this clone: The sample contains more than one DNA sequence encoding this CDR3. The chain links TRBV5-1 to TRBJ1-2, with a weak D call TRBD1 (6 bases). This CDR3 is built from 12 residues. Germline loops: CDR1 SGHRS, CDR2 YFSETQ. V lost 0 bases to trimming and J lost 8 bases, with 8 bases between them. Here the CDR3 reads CASSLEGGGYTF. The CDR3 bases are TGCGCCAGCAGCTTGGAAGGGGGAGGCTACACCTTC.

A few counts support this clone. The CDR3 DNA reads as TGCGCCAGCAGCCAACAGGGTAGCCGTTTCACAGATACGCAGTATTTT. Translating gives CASSQQGSRFTDTQYF. The chain couples TRBV5-1 to TRBJ2-3; tentative D call: TRBD1 (6 bases). V lost 4 bases to trimming and J lost 2 bases, with 17 bases between them. This CDR3 has 16 amino acids. Germline V gene data show CDR1 as SGHRS and CDR2 as YFSETQ.

The rearrangement links TRBV5-4 to TRBJ1-2, with TRBD1 matching over 11 bases. CDR1 is SGHNT and CDR2 is YYREEE in the germline V gene (reference sequence). The CDR3 is 14 amino acids. With V trimmed by 4 bases and J by 8 bases, 7 bases remained unmatched. The DNA for the CDR3 is TGTGCCAGCAGCACGGGACAGGGGGTTCAGGGCTACACCTTC. Translated: CASSTGQGVQGYTF. The variable domain in full, completed from reference TRBV5-4 and TRBJ1-2, reads ETGVTQSPTHLIKTRGQQVTLRCSSQSGHNTVSWYQQALGQGPQFIFQYYREEENGRGNFPPRFSGLQFPNYSSELNVNALELDDSALYLCASSTGQGVQGYTFGSGTRLTVV.

V gene TRBV5-1 combines with J gene TRBJ1-4; no definite D call. Per germline, CDR1 SGHRS and CDR2 YFSETQ. The CDR3 has 14 amino acids. The ends were cut back, 4 bases at V and 4 bases at J, with 11 bases in the middle. DNA for the CDR3: TGCGCCAGCAGCAAAGGAGATATTAATGAAAAACTGTTTTTT. Encoded protein: CASSKGDINEKLFF.

The J gene is TRBJ1-4, the V gene TRBV7-9; D not resolved. V was pared by 5 bases and J by 7 bases, with 14 bases between. The CDR3 loop spans 14 amino acids. Germline V gene data show CDR1 as SEHNR and CDR2 as FQNEAQ (reference sequence). The CDR3 protein is CASSQMGVGEKLFF. The DNA of the CDR3 is TGTGCCAGCAGCCAAATGGGAGTAGGTGAAAAACTGTTTTTT.

The chain couples TRBV4-3 to TRBJ2-5; D ambiguous. The CDR3 is 16 amino acids. Germline CDR1 is LGHNA and CDR2 is YSLEER. Trimming removed 0 bases from V and 0 bases from J, with 11 bases in between. The CDR3 bases are TGCGCCAGCAGCCAAGATTGGCAGTCATACCAAGAGACCCAGTACTTC. This codes for CASSQDWQSYQETQYF.

V usage is TRBV11-2 and J usage is TRBJ2-2; possibly TRBD1 for D (7 bases). Germline V lookup: CDR1 SGHAT, CDR2 FQNNGV. Trimming removed 0 bases at V and 1 base at J, with 12 bases between. The CDR3 is made up of 17 amino acids. CDR3 sequence: CASSLDGGQWNTGELFF. Written as DNA, the CDR3 is TGTGCCAGCAGCTTAGACGGGGGACAGTGGAACACCGGGGAGCTGTTTTTT.

The chain has TRBV27 and TRBJ1-1, with TRBD1 as a possible D gene (5 bases). Trimming cost V 2 bases and J 1 base, with 11 bases left between them. Germline values: CDR1 MNHEY, CDR2 SMNVEV (reference sequence). The CDR3 contains 15 residues. CDR3 coding DNA: TGTGCCAGCAGTTTACTTTGGGGCGGGAACACTGAAGCTTTCTTT. Amino acids: CASSLLWGGNTEAFF.